This T cell receptor (beta chain) is drawn from a study of T cells after yellow fever vaccination. For the study at large: Each low-cell-number fraction was prepared by means of SMART-Seq v4 Ultra Low Input. Study-level points and caveats: Clonotype sharing between CD4 and CD8 compartments was small. At less than 97% for CD4 and approximately 88% for CD8, most primary-vaccination clones showed up again after the booster.

CDR3 length: 16 amino acids. The V gene end was trimmed by 1 base and the J gene end by 2 bases; junction bases not matched to a gene: 3. CDR1 is SGHRS and CDR2 is YFSETQ in the germline V gene. The authors made TCR cDNA by 5'RACE template switching, adding a universal primer site and UMIs. TCRdb reanalysed the 5' RACE reads using MiXCR and keeps one entry per CDR3 protein. The sample lists 500,000 to 650,000 distinct CDR3 sequences, 12% seen once, with more than 12% in the top ten. This clonotype was seen a handful of times. What it recognizes is unknown. This clonotype was sampled from a man aged 25-40 years who received the YFV17D yellow fever vaccine. The V and J genes are TRBV5-1 and TRBJ2-7; TRBD2 matches at 13 bases. This specimen consisted of PBMCs, obtained on the day of the yellow fever booster vaccination. Here the CDR3 DNA reads TGCGCCAGCAGCTTGACTAGCGGGAGGGCCCCCTACGAGCAGTACTTC. Protein sequence: CASSLTSGRAPYEQYF.